This passage covers 28 T cell receptor beta chains from one sample sequenced in a study of T cell repertoires in cytomegalovirus infection. TCRdb analysed the reads with MiXCR anew, one entry per CDR3 protein. The sample lists roughly 800,000 distinct CDR3 sequences; 25% to 30% were seen once. No antigens are known for them. The source was cultured CD8+ T cells from PBMCs, collected from culture after CMV antigen stimulation. The receptors originated from a human donor in good health (CMV status not recorded). Some clones in this sample may be carry-over from other donors' samples.

This chain links TRBV27 with TRBJ1-1; 7 positions agree with TRBD1. Trimming took 4 bases from V and 10 from J; bases not matched to a gene: 9. This CDR3 has 13 residues. Germline values: CDR1 MNHEY, CDR2 SMNVEV (reference sequence). DNA for the CDR3: TGTGCCAGCAGTTACAGGGGTCCTGTAGGAGCTTTCTTT. Protein: CASSYRGPVGAFF.

This clonotype was observed a few times. The chain uses TRBV10-3 and TRBJ1-2, with D perhaps matching TRBD1 (6 bases). The germline CDR1 and CDR2 sequences are ENHRY and SYGVKD. This CDR3 region has 16 residues. The V gene lost 8 bases and the J gene lost 3 bases, with 22 bases spanning the gap. Here the CDR3 DNA reads TGTGCCATCCCAGGGCCCACCAGGGGCGGTTACTATGGCTACACCTTC. As protein: CAIPGPTRGGYYGYTF.

This clonotype is judged large. The V and J genes are TRBV20-1 and TRBJ2-1; a possible D gene is TRBD2 (5 bases). From germline, CDR1 is DFQATT and CDR2 SNEGSKA (reference sequence). The CDR3 runs 14 residues. Deletions cut 5 bases from V and 3 bases from J, with 14 bases between. CDR3: CSAPWERDYNEQFF. The DNA for the CDR3 is TGCAGTGCTCCCTGGGAGCGCGACTACAATGAGCAGTTCTTC.

This clonotype was observed a handful of times. J is TRBJ2-2 and V is TRBV7-6, with D possibly being TRBD1 (6 bases). Trimming left V 8 bases short and J 5 bases short, with 9 bases between. This CDR3 is built from 12 residues. Germline V CDR1 and CDR2: SGHVS, FNYEAQ. The DNA for the CDR3 is TGTGCCAGCCAGAGGGGGACCGGGGAGCTGTTTTTT. Translation gives CASQRGTGELFF.

The sample holds many counts of this clonotype. The rearrangement links TRBV7-8 to TRBJ2-1; D may be TRBD2 (6 bases). There are 14 residues in the CDR3. CDR1 SGHVS and CDR2 FQNEAQ come from the germline V gene. Trimming stripped 5 bases from V and 4 bases from J, with 12 bases between. The CDR3 spells CASSQRGNYNEQFF. DNA for the CDR3: TGTGCCAGCAGCCAACGCGGGAATTACAATGAGCAGTTCTTC.

The chain combines TRBV5-1 with TRBJ1-1, with D possibly matching TRBD1 (5 bases). The CDR3 contains 14 residues. The germline gives CDR1 SGHRS, CDR2 YFSETQ. Trimming removed 2 bases at V and 5 bases at J, with 13 bases between. The CDR3 DNA reads as TGCGCCAGCAGCTTACCTCAGGGTCTTACTGAAGCTTTCTTT. It is translated as CASSLPQGLTEAFF. The full variable domain, its missing parts supplied by reference TRBV5-1 and TRBJ1-1, is KAGVTQTPRYLIKTRGQQVTLSCSPISGHRSVSWYQQTPGQGLQFLFEYFSETQRNKGNFPGRFSGRQFSNSRSEMNVSTLELGDSALYLCASSLPQGLTEAFFGQGTRLTVV.

This clonotype was observed a few times. The chain couples TRBV10-3 to TRBJ2-7; no clear D. This CDR3 comprises 15 residues. With 3 bases removed from V and 0 bases from J, the gap between germline ends came to 12 bases. Germline V lookup: CDR1 ENHRY, CDR2 SYGVKD. The CDR3 here is CAISDPATISYEQYF. The CDR3 DNA is TGTGCCATCAGTGACCCGGCCACCATCTCCTACGAGCAGTACTTC.

There are a few counts of this clonotype. J is TRBJ1-6 and V is TRBV9; D perhaps matches TRBD1 (5 bases). Germline V lookup: CDR1 SGDLS, CDR2 YYNGEE. The CDR3 is 15 amino acids. Trimming removed 4 bases at V and 4 bases at J, with 12 bases between. The CDR3 DNA sequence: TGTGCCAGCAGCCCCCCAGGGATATATAATTCACCCCTCCACTTT. It is translated as CASSPPGIYNSPLHF.

The rearrangement links TRBV25-1 to TRBJ2-5; D remains ambiguous. The CDR3 runs 14 residues. CDR1 is MGHDK and CDR2 is SYGVNS in the germline V gene. V dropped 8 bases and J dropped 1 base, with 14 bases sitting between them. The CDR3 sequence is CASSRPHFQETQYF. The CDR3 nucleotides are TGTGCCAGCTCTCGGCCACATTTCCAAGAGACCCAGTACTTC.

V and J are TRBV20-1 and TRBJ2-5; tentatively, D is TRBD2 (6 bases). CDR3 length equals 15 residues. V dropped 1 base and J dropped 4 bases, with 16 bases sitting between them. Per the germline V gene, CDR1 is DFQATT and CDR2 is SNEGSKA (reference sequence). CDR3 coding DNA: TGCAGTGCTAGAGGGGGGGTGGGTTTAGGAGAGACCCAGTACTTC. This encodes CSARGGVGLGETQYF.

This clonotype was seen only a few times. The chain has TRBV4-3 and TRBJ2-1, with unresolved D. Trimming left V 3 bases short and J 8 bases short, with 14 bases between. The CDR3 is 14 residues long. Germline CDR1 is LGHNA and CDR2 is YSLEER. This CDR3 is CASSQGLREDEQFF. The CDR3 coding sequence is TGCGCCAGCAGCCAGGGCCTGCGAGAGGATGAGCAGTTCTTC.

The rearrangement joins TRBV29-1 to TRBJ2-1; a possible D gene is TRBD1 (6 bases). Germline lookup yields CDR1 SQVTM and CDR2 ANQGSEA. V was cut by 4 bases and J by 2 bases, with 12 bases left in between. The CDR3 sequence is 14 residues long. CDR3 sequence reads: CSVAVQGTYNEQFF. CDR3 nucleotide sequence: TGCAGCGTTGCGGTACAGGGTACCTACAATGAGCAGTTCTTC.

This clonotype turned up a few times. The chain carries TRBV12-3 or TRBV12-4 and TRBJ1-1, with 11 bases lining up with TRBD1. V dropped 6 bases and J dropped 0; count of bases not matched to a gene: 6. The CDR3 totals 16 residues. The CDR3 here is CASRGDRGKVNTEAFF. CDR3 in DNA: TGTGCCAGCAGGGGGGACAGGGGGAAAGTGAACACTGAAGCTTTCTTT.

J is TRBJ1-1 and V is TRBV13; D perhaps matches TRBD1 (6 bases). V lost 5 bases, J lost 2 bases, and 15 bases lay in between. CDR3 length equals 15 residues. Germline values: CDR1 PRHDT, CDR2 FYEKMQ (reference sequence). DNA for the CDR3: TGTGCCAGCAGCAATCCTACAGGGCCCAACACTGAAGCTTTCTTT. This encodes CASSNPTGPNTEAFF.

Concerning this clonotype: It may be a read error: a sequence one base away is much more abundant. The chain carries TRBV12-3 or TRBV12-4 and TRBJ2-1; D is possibly TRBD1 (7 bases). The CDR3 loop spans 15 amino acids. The DNA for the CDR3 is TGTGTCAGCAGTTCGCAGGGGGGTGACGACAATGAGCAGTTCTTC. This codes for CVSSSQGGDDNEQFF.

This clonotype was seen only a few times. This chain uses TRBV7-9 with TRBJ2-2, with TRBD2 matching over 8 bases. The CDR3 is 17 residues long. CDR1 is SEHNR, CDR2 FQNEAQ, per germline (reference sequence). Trimming at V came to 5 bases and at J to 0 bases, leaving 8 bases not matched to a gene. CDR3: CASSRPREGPNTGELFF. The CDR3 DNA reads TGTGCCAGCAGCCGACCTCGGGAGGGGCCGAACACCGGGGAGCTGTTTTTT.

The table lists this clonotype with many counts. This chain uses TRBV7-2 with TRBJ1-4; perhaps TRBD1 as D (5 bases). V lost 3 bases and J 11 bases, leaving 25 bases between the germline ends. The CDR3 loop spans 17 amino acids. From germline, CDR1 is SGHTA and CDR2 FQGNSA. The CDR3 spells CASSFRPLGDRLRKLFF. The CDR3 DNA is TGTGCCAGCAGCTTTCGTCCCTTGGGGGACCGTCTGAGGAAACTGTTTTTT.

This clonotype was found a few times. V and J are TRBV6-1 and TRBJ1-2; the match to TRBD1 covers 8 bases. This CDR3 has 19 residues. Losses at the gene ends were 1 base for V and 0 bases for J; bases not matched to a gene: 13. CDR1 is MNHNS and CDR2 is SASEGT in the germline V gene. DNA of the CDR3: TGTGCCAGCAGTGAAGGTAGGGGACAGGCGAGTCAAGCTAACTATGGCTACACCTTC. Translation: CASSEGRGQASQANYGYTF.

This chain uses TRBV6-1 with TRBJ2-7; D might be TRBD2 (7 bases). The CDR3 totals 15 residues. V was pared by 2 bases and J by 9 bases, with 20 bases between. Germline V lookup: CDR1 MNHNS, CDR2 SASEGT. Here the CDR3 reads CASSERSGGLHGQYF. The CDR3 DNA reads TGTGCCAGCAGTGAAAGGTCGGGGGGCCTGCATGGGCAGTACTTC.

This clonotype was seen a few times. The chain links TRBV7-9 to TRBJ1-1, with 10 bases that match TRBD1. CDR1 and CDR2 from the germline V gene are SEHNR and FQNEAQ (reference sequence). V lost 2 bases and J lost 3; bases outside the gene matches: 3. The CDR3 extends over 15 amino acids. The CDR3: CASSLRDRGYTEAFF. The CDR3 DNA reads TGTGCCAGCAGCTTACGGGACAGGGGTTACACTGAAGCTTTCTTT.

The chain couples TRBV6-5 to TRBJ2-2; 9 bases are a match to TRBD1. With 6 bases clipped from V and 5 bases from J, the junction kept 7 bases outside the gene matches. CDR1 and CDR2 (germline): MNHEY, SVGAGI. The CDR3 extends over 15 amino acids. CDR3 protein: CASSPSGTGTGELFF. The CDR3 DNA sequence: TGTGCCAGCAGCCCCTCTGGGACAGGGACCGGGGAGCTGTTTTTT.

The chain joins TRBV14 to TRBJ2-7; D remains ambiguous. The CDR3 extends over 11 amino acids. V lost 4 bases and J 7 bases, leaving 8 bases between the germline ends. Germline V lookup: CDR1 SGHDN, CDR2 FVKESK. The CDR3 reads CASSRGKEQYV. CDR3 in DNA: TGTGCCAGCAGCCGCGGAAAGGAGCAGTACGTC.

This clonotype was detected many times. This chain connects TRBV12-3 or TRBV12-4 to TRBJ2-5; no clear D. Trimming stripped 3 bases from V and 3 bases from J, with 8 bases between. CDR3 size: 13 residues. CDR3 DNA sequence: TGTGCCAGCAGTTTGACGGCCAAAGAGACCCAGTACTTC. This sequence encodes CASSLTAKETQYF.

In this sample, this clonotype turned up a few times. CDR3 loop: CASSIRGTTGNTIYF. The CDR3 nucleotides read TGTGCCAGTAGTATCCGAGGGACGACTGGAAACACCATATATTTT. The rearrangement uses TRBV19 and TRBJ1-3; D possibly corresponds to TRBD1 (5 bases). V dropped 3 bases and J dropped 2 bases, with 11 bases sitting between them. There are 15 residues in the CDR3. CDR1 LNHDA and CDR2 SQIVND come from the germline V gene (reference sequence). Filled out from reference TRBV19 and TRBJ1-3, the complete variable domain reads DGGITQSPKYLFRKEGQNVTLSCEQNLNHDAMYWYRQDPGQGLRLIYYSQIVNDFQKGDIAEGYSVSREKKESFPLTVTSAQKNPTAFYLCASSIRGTTGNTIYFGEGSWLTVV.

In its sample, this clonotype was seen a few times. The chain joins TRBV6-1 to TRBJ1-2, with D possibly matching TRBD1 (6 bases). Trimming took 2 bases from V and 4 from J, leaving 11 bases between them. Germline V lookup: CDR1 MNHNS, CDR2 SASEGT. CDR3 length equals 14 residues. CDR3 protein: CASSETAGAYGYTF. The CDR3 DNA is TGTGCCAGCAGTGAAACGGCAGGGGCCTATGGCTACACCTTC.

The sample holds a few counts of this clonotype. This sequence joins TRBV7-9 and TRBJ1-1, with D perhaps matching TRBD1 (6 bases). V was shortened by 4 bases and J by 0 bases, with 12 bases between the two germline ends. CDR3 length: 15 amino acids. Germline V gene data show CDR1 as SEHNR and CDR2 as FQNEAQ (reference sequence). The chain's CDR3 is CASSSRQAMNTEAFF. The CDR3 DNA follows: TGTGCCAGCAGCTCACGACAGGCGATGAACACTGAAGCTTTCTTT.

The J gene is TRBJ2-1, the V gene TRBV27, with D perhaps TRBD1 (6 bases). Germline loops: CDR1 MNHEY, CDR2 SMNVEV (reference sequence). This CDR3 has 14 residues. Trimming shortened V by 6 bases and J by 10 bases, and 19 bases separated the two germline ends. CDR3 sequence reads: CASSLLPGTREQFF. The DNA for the CDR3 is TGTGCCAGCAGCCTTCTCCCAGGGACAAGGGAGCAGTTCTTC.

This sequence joins TRBV2 and TRBJ2-5, with 7 positions matching TRBD2. Per germline, CDR1 SNHLY and CDR2 FYNNEI. Germline trimming cut 2 bases from V and 2 bases from J; bases unmatched to any gene: 5. CDR3 size: 15 residues. This CDR3 reads CASSELADPQETQYF. The CDR3 nucleotides are TGTGCCAGCAGTGAACTAGCGGACCCACAAGAGACCCAGTACTTC.